Detailed here is one T cell receptor beta chain. Its specificity is not known. The V gene's germline CDR1 is LGHNA and CDR2 YSLEER. Trimming took 0 bases from V and 7 from J, leaving 9 bases between them. The CDR3 runs 14 residues. The data were taken from a study of human thymus T cells. Regarding the study as a whole: Repertoires sampled from thymus and blood appeared biased in V and J gene usage. Unrelated people showed highly overlapping thymic repertoires, related research reported.

Libraries were prepared by immunoSEQ multiplex PCR; TCRdb keeps only in-frame clonotypes and omits some of them. The sample shows 55,000 to 85,000 clones, 85% to 95% of them seen only once. Resections from corrective heart surgery supplied the thymus tissue. Immunologically healthy infants in Finland undergoing congenital heart defect surgery were the donors. The specimen sequenced was thymus tissue. This TCR was sampled from a girl under two years old with a congenital heart defect but otherwise immunologically healthy. The rearrangement uses TRBV4-3 and TRBJ2-2, with D hard to call. The CDR3 nucleotides are TGCGCCAGCAGCCAAGATGGTGGGCTCGGGGAGCTGTTTTTT. Encoded protein: CASSQDGGLGELFF.